A single sample is the source of the 8 T cell receptor beta chains below, sequenced in a study of patients and donors after allogeneic stem cell transplantation. TCRdb analysed the RT-PCR reads with MiXCR anew, one entry per CDR3 protein. The sample records roughly 140,000 distinct CDR3 sequences, about two fifths being singletons. Sequenced: blood, either unsorted or a sorted T cell fraction (not recorded which). Receptors originate from a human donor who was either an allogeneic HSCT recipient or a stem cell or donor lymphocyte infusion donor (not recorded which). It is not recorded whose cells these are; they may come from a transplant donor.

This clonotype was picked up a small number of times. V is TRBV12-3 or TRBV12-4 and J is TRBJ2-2; D unresolved. CDR3 length: 14 amino acids. The V and J ends lost 2 bases and 1 base respectively, with 5 bases between them. CDR3 nucleotide sequence: TGTGCCAGCAGTTTAAACAGGAACACCGGGGAGCTGTTTTTT. Amino acid sequence: CASSLNRNTGELFF.

This clonotype was observed a few times. The chain joins TRBV20-1 to TRBJ1-1; D is possibly TRBD1 (6 bases). V lost 7 bases to trimming and J lost 5 bases, with 14 bases between them. The CDR3 contains 12 residues. Germline-derived CDR1 and CDR2 are DFQATT and SNEGSKA (reference sequence). The CDR3 loop is CSGRDKETEAFF. As DNA, the CDR3 is TGCAGTGGGCGGGACAAAGAGACTGAAGCTTTCTTT.

The CDR3 here is CSARQGPTEAFF. In DNA, the CDR3 is TGCAGTGCTCGGCAGGGCCCCACTGAAGCTTTCTTT. The V gene is TRBV20-1, the J gene TRBJ1-1, with D perhaps TRBD1 (5 bases). V was trimmed by 5 bases and J by 4 bases, leaving 11 bases between them. The CDR3 has 12 residues. Germline V gene data show CDR1 as DFQATT and CDR2 as SNEGSKA (reference sequence).

This clonotype was counted a few times. The genes are TRBV7-3 and TRBJ1-2; a possible D gene is TRBD1 (6 bases). The V end lost 2 bases, the J end lost 6 bases, and 13 bases lay between the germline ends. The CDR3 extends over 14 amino acids. CDR1 is SGHTA and CDR2 is FQGTGA in the germline V gene. The DNA of the CDR3 is TGTGCCAGCAGCTTACGGGGACAAGAAAATGGCTACACCTTC. Translated, it gives CASSLRGQENGYTF.

This clonotype was found a few times. The chain carries TRBV7-9 and TRBJ2-5; TRBD1 agrees at 7 bases. With 5 bases clipped from V and 4 bases from J, the junction kept 13 bases outside the gene matches. CDR3 length: 16 amino acids. From germline, CDR1 is SEHNR and CDR2 FQNEAQ (reference sequence). This chain's CDR3 is CASSLILRQGRETQYF. DNA for the CDR3: TGTGCCAGCAGCCTCATCCTAAGACAGGGTCGAGAGACCCAGTACTTC.

V and J are TRBV28 and TRBJ2-1, with no clear D. Germline V gene data show CDR1 as MDHEN and CDR2 as SYDVKM. CDR3 size: 16 residues. V lost 5 bases, J lost 5 bases, and 19 bases lay in between. The CDR3, as DNA: TGTGCCAGCAGTCTATCATCCTCGGAGTTCCACAATGAGCAGTTCTTC. Translated, it gives CASSLSSSEFHNEQFF.

CDR3 protein: CASSQEVEGPVNTEAFF. The CDR3 DNA reads TGCGCCAGCAGCCAAGAAGTGGAGGGACCCGTGAACACTGAAGCTTTCTTT. The chain uses TRBV4-3 and TRBJ1-1; D may be TRBD1 (5 bases). Germline-derived CDR1 and CDR2 are LGHNA and YSLEER. CDR3 length: 17 amino acids. The V and J ends lost 0 bases and 0 bases respectively, with 14 bases between them.

The chain has TRBV12-3 or TRBV12-4 and TRBJ2-7; 7 positions match TRBD1. This CDR3 comprises 15 residues. The J segment lost 3 bases and the V segment lost 2 bases, leaving 7 bases of the junction unmatched. CDR3 loop: CASSLSPGQNYEQYF. The CDR3 coding sequence is TGTGCCAGCAGTTTATCCCCGGGACAGAACTACGAGCAGTACTTC.